This T cell receptor (beta chain) was profiled in a study of tissue T cells after allogeneic stem cell transplantation. The CDR3 is made up of 14 amino acids. V was pared by 7 bases and J by 0 bases, with 9 bases between. Germline-derived CDR1 and CDR2 are LGHNT and FRNRAP. Sequencing was performed with immunoSEQ multiplex PCR; in TCRdb, only in-frame clones are kept and a portion is missing. Counted here are about 4,000 clones, about three quarters occurring once; the ten biggest clones make up about 10%. Adult allogeneic hematopoietic cell transplant recipients with steroid-refractory graft-versus-host disease were prospectively enrolled for research autopsy. Every graft-versus-host disease patient had gastrointestinal disease and got several lines of graft-versus-host disease therapy. This clone was observed a single time.

The sequence came from a male patient aged 60 or over with steroid-refractory graft-versus-host disease after an allogeneic stem cell transplant. The graft donor may be the source of some T cells. The J gene is TRBJ2-2, the V gene TRBV12-5; D is unresolved. The sample was esophageal tissue, taken at autopsy. The DNA of the CDR3 is TGTGCTAGTGCCTTTTCAGCGAACACCGGGGAGCTGTTTTTT. It yields the protein CASAFSANTGELFF.